Sequencing of this T cell receptor beta chain was carried out in a study of T cell responses to AZD1222 COVID-19 vaccine. Study-level points and caveats: The sample set comprised mostly white British donors with more females, and clonal diversity was possibly underestimated.

Clones were sequenced by immunoSEQ multiplex PCR, and TCRdb holds only the in-frame ones, with some missing. There are about 130,000 clones in the sample; 88% occur only once, and approximately 19% lies in the top ten. The CDR3 is 13 amino acids. The V and J ends lost 3 bases and 1 base respectively, with 6 bases between them. CDR1 LNHDA and CDR2 SQIVND come from the germline V gene (reference sequence). On this clone: Its antigen is still unknown.

The gene calls are TRBV19 and TRBJ1-1, with no clear D. This receptor was obtained from an adult in good health. The sequencing used peripheral blood, collected on day 0 of MenACWY control vaccination. The chain's CDR3 is CASSMKSNTEAFF. CDR3 DNA: TGTGCCAGTAGTATGAAGTCGAACACTGAAGCTTTCTTT.